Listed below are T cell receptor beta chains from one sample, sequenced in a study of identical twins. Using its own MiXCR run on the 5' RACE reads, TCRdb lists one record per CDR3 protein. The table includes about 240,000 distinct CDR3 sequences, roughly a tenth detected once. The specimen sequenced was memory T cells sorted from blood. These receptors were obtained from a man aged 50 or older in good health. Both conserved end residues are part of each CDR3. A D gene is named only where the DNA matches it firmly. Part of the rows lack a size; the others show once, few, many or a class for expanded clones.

TGCGCCAGCAGCTTGATGGAGGGGAACACTGAAGCTTTCTTT	CASSLMEGNTEAFF	.	TRBJ1-1	.	TRBV5-1
TGCGCCAGCAGCCCCATGAGGGGCAGGGTGTTTACAGATACGCAGTATTTT	CASSPMRGRVFTDTQYF	few	TRBJ2-3	.	TRBV4-3
TGTGCCAGCAGTTTGGCGGGACAGGGGCCTAGCACAGATACGCAGTATTTT	CASSLAGQGPSTDTQYF	many	TRBJ2-3	TRBD1	TRBV28
TGCAGTGCTAGGGCCATGGGACCGAGCTCCTATAATTCACCCCTCCACTTT	CSARAMGPSSYNSPLHF	many	TRBJ1-6	.	TRBV20-1
TGTGCCAGCAGTTACCCTAATGCAGGGGATACGCAGTATTTT	CASSYPNAGDTQYF	.	TRBJ2-3	.	TRBV6-5
TGTGCCAGTAGTGACCCCTTGAGCTCCTACGAGCAGTACTTC	CASSDPLSSYEQYF	few	TRBJ2-7	.	TRBV19
TGCAGTGCTAGGGGCAGGAGGGAGACCCAGTACTTC	CSARGRRETQYF	many	TRBJ2-5	.	TRBV20-1
TGCAGTGCCGGTCTACAGGGCTATGAGCAGTTCTTC	CSAGLQGYEQFF	few	TRBJ2-1	.	TRBV20-1
TGTGCCACCGCGGACAGTCGAACCTCTGGGGCCAACGTCCTGACTTTC	CATADSRTSGANVLTF	many	TRBJ2-6	.	TRBV24-1
TGTGCCAGCAGCGGACAGGGTTATAATTCACCCCTCCACTTT	CASSGQGYNSPLHF	few	TRBJ1-6	TRBD1	TRBV7-9